This T cell receptor (beta chain) was sequenced in a study of T cell repertoires in cytomegalovirus infection. TCRdb reprocessed the reads with MiXCR, giving one entry per CDR3 protein. Counted here are roughly 500,000 distinct CDR3 sequences, about 11% occurring once; the ten biggest clones make up more than 8.5%. This CDR3 contains 14 residues. The J segment lost 1 base and the V segment lost 5 bases, leaving 5 bases of the junction unmatched. Per the germline V gene, CDR1 is LNHNV and CDR2 is YYDKDF (reference sequence). The TCR sequence derives from a human donor in good health (CMV status not recorded). Some clones in this sample may be carry-over from other donors' samples. The rearrangement links TRBV15 to TRBJ2-7; 7 bases align to TRBD1. Sequencing was done on a sample of PBMCs. CDR3 loop: CATSSRQGSYEQYF. The DNA for the CDR3 is TGTGCCACCAGCTCCCGACAGGGTTCCTACGAGCAGTACTTC.